The 25 T cell receptor beta chains below were found in one sample sequenced in a study of regulatory T cells in long-lasting Graves disease. The sample's time point: newly diagnosed GD, antithyroid drugs for less than 3 months. From PBMCs, RNA was extracted and then used to make the TCR library. Through Arm-PCR of CDR3 regions and iRepertoire HTBI primers, TCR beta libraries were built. MiXCR was run by TCRdb on the multiplex PCR reads, yielding one entry per CDR3 protein. The data hold some 340,000 distinct CDR3 sequences, with about 10% observed a single time. This same sample was also taken into another study, of T cells in Graves' hyperthyroidism and ophthalmopathy.

The material sequenced was peripheral blood mononuclear cells (PBMCs), taken at new diagnosis, from a patient treated with antithyroid drugs. The receptors stem from a woman younger than 30 with Graves disease.

This clonotype came up many times. The V call is TRBV5-4, the J call TRBJ2-7, with a possible D match to TRBD1 (5 bases). In germline, CDR1 is SGHNT, CDR2 YYREEE (reference sequence). CDR3 length: 14 amino acids. The V gene lost 2 bases and the J gene lost 5 bases, with 14 bases spanning the gap. As DNA, the CDR3 is TGTGCCAGCAGCTTCTCGGCAGGGTCGGACGAGCAGTACGTC. This encodes CASSFSAGSDEQYV.

CDR3 bases: TGCAGCGTTTCCGGTGGTACCCGGGGCTACGAGCAGTACTTC. It encodes CSVSGGTRGYEQYF. The V and J genes are TRBV29-1 and TRBJ2-7, with D possibly TRBD2 on 5 matching bases. This CDR3 comprises 14 residues. The germline V and J ends were trimmed by 5 bases and 3 bases, with 17 bases remaining between them. Germline CDR1 reads SQVTM; CDR2 reads ANQGSEA.

This clonotype was counted at least ten times. CDR3 region: CASSLKFEAYSNQPQHF. CDR3 DNA: TGTGCCAGCAGCTTAAAGTTCGAAGCTTATAGCAATCAGCCCCAGCATTTT. This chain uses TRBV7-2 with TRBJ1-5; D call uncertain. The V end lost 2 bases, the J end lost 0 bases, and 14 bases lay between the germline ends. CDR3 length: 17 residues. Germline lookup yields CDR1 SGHTA and CDR2 FQGNSA.

This clonotype was found many times. In DNA form, the CDR3 reads TGTGCCAGCAGGATCAACAGGGACGGCTACACCTTC. This codes for CASRINRDGYTF. V is TRBV6-1 and J is TRBJ1-2; D perhaps matches TRBD1 (6 bases). The V gene lost 6 bases and the J gene lost 8 bases, with 13 bases spanning the gap. The CDR3 is 12 amino acids. CDR1 is MNHNS and CDR2 is SASEGT in the germline V gene.

A remark on this clonotype: Possible read error: a much larger clone is one base away. This chain joins TRBV6-2 or TRBV6-3 and TRBJ2-1; 8 nucleotides match TRBD1. Germline values: CDR1 MNHEY, CDR2 SVGEGT. CDR3 length: 20 amino acids. The CDR3 coding sequence is TGTGCCGGCAGTGGTTCCTTCGCGCGACAGGGGCAAGGACTTTACAATGAGCAGTTCTTC. This encodes CAGSGSFARQGQGLYNEQFF.

CDR3 protein: CASSQDLLGMGGFGELFF. The CDR3 coding sequence is TGCGCCAGCAGCCAAGATTTGTTAGGAATGGGCGGATTCGGGGAGCTGTTTTTT. This chain uses TRBV4-3 with TRBJ2-2; no reliable D call. CDR3 length: 18 amino acids. Germline CDR1 reads LGHNA; CDR2 reads YSLEER. The germline V and J ends were trimmed by 0 bases and 7 bases, with 21 bases remaining between them.

The chain recombines TRBV14 with TRBJ1-6, with D hard to call. The V end lost 0 bases, the J end lost 4 bases, and 10 bases lay between the germline ends. The CDR3 has 16 residues. From germline, CDR1 is SGHDN and CDR2 FVKESK. CDR3 DNA sequence: TGTGCCAGCAGCCAAGATTTTATAAGATATAATTCACCCCTCCACTTT. As protein: CASSQDFIRYNSPLHF. The whole variable domain, filled in from reference TRBV14 and TRBJ1-6, reads EAGVTQFPSHSVIEKGQTVTLRCDPISGHDNLYWYRRVMGKEIKFLLHFVKESKQDESGMPNNRFLAERTGGTYSTLKVQPAELEDSGVYFCASSQDFIRYNSPLHFGNGTRLTVT.

This clonotype was detected ten times or more. The V gene is TRBV6-1, the J gene TRBJ1-4; D uncertain. CDR1 and CDR2 from the germline V gene are MNHNS and SASEGT. Trimming took off 7 bases at V and 5 bases at J, with 11 bases between the two ends. This CDR3 is built from 13 residues. DNA for the CDR3: TGTGCCAGCAACCGGGTTCCAAATGAAAAACTGTTTTTT. Translation gives CASNRVPNEKLFF.

The gene calls are TRBV4-1 and TRBJ2-7; tentative D call: TRBD2 (6 bases). The CDR3 loop spans 14 amino acids. The germline V gene has CDR1 MGHRA and CDR2 YSYEKL. V was shortened by 0 bases and J by 3 bases, with 9 bases between the two germline ends. The CDR3 here is CASSQETGVYEQYF. The CDR3 bases are TGCGCCAGCAGCCAAGAGACGGGGGTCTACGAGCAGTACTTC.

The chain carries TRBV19 and TRBJ2-1; D unclear. The germline V and J ends were trimmed by 2 bases and 6 bases, with 11 bases remaining between them. The CDR3 runs to 14 residues. Germline values: CDR1 LNHDA, CDR2 SQIVND (reference sequence). CDR3: CASSISLGGNEQFF. CDR3 DNA sequence: TGTGCCAGTAGTATATCCCTGGGCGGCAATGAGCAGTTCTTC.

This clonotype was detected many times. The CDR3 reads CASSFGGYNSPLHF. The CDR3 DNA follows: TGTGCCAGCAGTTTTGGGGGTTATAATTCACCCCTCCACTTT. The chain has TRBV12-3 or TRBV12-4 and TRBJ1-6; D is perhaps TRBD1 (5 bases). The length of the CDR3 is 14 residues. Trimming took off 3 bases at V and 4 bases at J, with 7 bases between the two ends.

V is TRBV12-3 or TRBV12-4 and J is TRBJ2-2; 7 nucleotides match TRBD1. V shed 3 bases, J shed 4 bases, and the junction held 5 bases outside the gene matches. The CDR3 spans 15 residues. CDR3 in DNA: TGTGCCAGCAGTTTCGAACAGGGGATCACCGGGGAGCTGTTTTTT. The encoded protein is CASSFEQGITGELFF.

Details on this clonotype: Because the CDR3 is missing its conserved closing phenylalanine or tryptophan, this is likely a read error. The CDR3 nucleotides are TGTGCCAGCACCTCTGTCGTAGTGGGACAGCGATATGGCTACACCTCC. The encoded protein is CASTSVVVGQRYGYTS. This chain uses TRBV9 with TRBJ1-2; 7 nucleotides agree with TRBD1. CDR1 is SGDLS, CDR2 YYNGEE, per germline. The CDR3 runs 16 residues. V gave up 6 bases and J gave up 5 bases; unmatched junction bases: 16.

The chain couples TRBV7-3 to TRBJ2-7; unclear D gene. Trimming took off 2 bases at V and 3 bases at J, with 17 bases between the two ends. Per germline, CDR1 SGHTA and CDR2 FQGTGA. This CDR3 spans 16 amino acids. The CDR3 DNA is TGTGCCAGCAGCTTACTACCCGCCTCTACGAACTACGAGCAGTACTTC. It yields the protein CASSLLPASTNYEQYF.

This sequence joins TRBV30 and TRBJ1-3; possible D gene TRBD1, 6 bases. This CDR3 has 16 residues. The germline V gene encodes CDR1 GTSNPN and CDR2 SVGIG (reference sequence). V was clipped by 5 bases and J by 4 bases, with 21 bases between them. CDR3: CAWGGGPGVFGNTIYF. The CDR3 nucleotides read TGTGCCTGGGGAGGAGGGCCAGGGGTTTTCGGAAACACCATATATTTT.

This clonotype came up many times. The V and J genes are TRBV18 and TRBJ1-5; unclear D gene. Germline V gives CDR1 KGHSH, CDR2 LQKENI. The CDR3 is made up of 16 amino acids. Trimming pared 2 bases from V and 2 bases from J, leaving 13 bases between. The CDR3 region has the DNA TGTGCCAGCTCACCAGGTCCTCCTGGGGGCAATCAGCCCCAGCATTTT. This codes for CASSPGPPGGNQPQHF.

In its sample, this clonotype was seen a few times. The J gene is TRBJ1-1, the V gene TRBV12-3 or TRBV12-4; TRBD1 might be the D (6 bases). Trimming removed 6 bases at V and 3 bases at J, with 20 bases between. CDR3 length: 16 residues. The CDR3 spells CASSPSGQPRDTEAFF. Written as DNA, the CDR3 is TGTGCCAGCAGCCCATCCGGACAGCCCCGGGACACTGAAGCTTTCTTT.

This clonotype appeared many times. The chain carries TRBV19 and TRBJ2-1; no firm D call. Germline CDR1 reads LNHDA; CDR2 reads SQIVND (reference sequence). V shed 3 bases and J shed 5 bases, with 8 bases lying between them. The CDR3 has 13 residues. The CDR3 nucleotides read TGTGCCAGTAGTATGGACGGAAACAATGAGCAGTTCTTC. This sequence encodes CASSMDGNNEQFF.

Ten or more counts support this clonotype. The chain recombines TRBV27 with TRBJ1-5; no reliable D call. The CDR3 consists of 15 residues. Trimming removed 2 bases at V and 4 bases at J, with 12 bases between. The germline gives CDR1 MNHEY, CDR2 SMNVEV (reference sequence). The CDR3 DNA reads as TGTGCCAGCAGTTTACGTGGGTCTCTTAATCAGCCCCAGCATTTT. Translating gives CASSLRGSLNQPQHF.

This clonotype was recorded at least ten times. V is TRBV3-1 and J is TRBJ1-4; no clear D. The CDR3 sequence is 14 residues long. Between the trimmed V and J ends, which lost 5 bases and 8 bases, there was a span of 15 bases. Germline V gives CDR1 LGHDT, CDR2 YNNKEL (reference sequence). Here the CDR3 reads CASSWWSVEEKLFF. CDR3 DNA sequence: TGTGCCAGCAGCTGGTGGTCGGTAGAGGAAAAACTGTTTTTT.

V and J are TRBV6-2 or TRBV6-3 and TRBJ2-3, with 9 positions matching TRBD2. Germline values: CDR1 MNHEY, CDR2 SVGEGT. The CDR3 has 15 amino acids. V lost 0 bases, J lost 5 bases, and 3 bases stayed unmatched. The CDR3 is CASSYSAGGRDTQYF. CDR3 coding DNA: TGTGCCAGCAGTTACTCGGCGGGGGGGCGAGATACGCAGTATTTT.

This clonotype was observed at least ten times. The V and J genes are TRBV10-3 and TRBJ2-5, with TRBD2 matching 11 bases. This CDR3 has 14 residues. V was clipped by 6 bases and J by 4 bases; unmatched bases: 4. CDR1 is ENHRY, CDR2 SYGVKD, per germline. The DNA for the CDR3 is TGTGCCATCAGCTCCGGGACTAGCGGAGAGACCCAGTACTTC. The encoded protein is CAISSGTSGETQYF.

This clonotype was detected many times. The rearrangement links TRBV24-1 to TRBJ2-3; no reliable D call. There are 16 residues in the CDR3. The V end was cut by 5 bases, the J end by 6 bases, with 20 bases between. Germline CDR1 and CDR2: KGHDR and SFDVKD. This chain's CDR3 is CATSANTGLRSDTQYF. As DNA, the CDR3 is TGTGCCACCAGTGCTAACACCGGATTGAGGTCTGATACGCAGTATTTT.

This clonotype came up a few times. The rearrangement uses TRBV6-2 or TRBV6-3 and TRBJ2-1, with 12 bases identical to TRBD2. V shed 0 bases and J 9 bases; nucleotides not matched to a gene: 3. Germline V gives CDR1 MNHEY, CDR2 SVGEGT. The CDR3 is made up of 15 amino acids. In nucleotides, the CDR3 is TGTGCCAGCAGTTACTCGCTAGCGGGAGGGGGTGAGCAGTTCTTC. This translates into CASSYSLAGGGEQFF.

This clonotype was seen at least ten times. The chain couples TRBV11-2 to TRBJ1-2, with TRBD1 as a possible D gene (5 bases). In germline, CDR1 is SGHAT, CDR2 FQNNGV. This CDR3 region has 13 residues. The V end was cut by 1 base, the J end by 7 bases, with 10 bases between. CDR3 DNA sequence: TGTGCCAGCAGCTTAGGGGACCTGGGTGGCTACACCTTC. It yields the protein CASSLGDLGGYTF.